Listed here are 27 T cell receptor beta chains from one sample, sequenced in a study of T cell responses to AZD1222 COVID-19 vaccine. Assay: immunoSEQ multiplex PCR; the TCRdb copy retains only in-frame clones and omits some. The sample lists 90,000 to 150,000 clones, approximately 91% seen once, with 4.5% in the top ten. The input for sequencing was peripheral blood, taken on day 0 of AZD1222 vaccination. These TCRs come from an adult in good health.

The chain is built from TRBV6-5 and TRBJ1-3; D is possibly TRBD1 (5 bases). Germline-derived CDR1 and CDR2 are MNHEY and SVGAGI. The V and J ends lost 5 bases and 4 bases respectively, with 12 bases between them. The CDR3 has 14 residues. The CDR3 DNA is TGTGCCAGCAGTCCCGGGGGGGAAGGAAACACCATATATTTT. Residues: CASSPGGEGNTIYF.

This chain links TRBV4-1 with TRBJ1-1; D perhaps matches TRBD1 (6 bases). CDR3 size: 19 residues. CDR1 and CDR2 (germline): MGHRA, YSYEKL. The ends were cut back, 0 bases at V and 1 base at J, with 21 bases in the middle. This chain's CDR3 is CASSQERWAPPTGNTEAFF. In nucleotides, the CDR3 is TGCGCCAGCAGCCAAGAAAGGTGGGCGCCCCCGACAGGGAACACTGAAGCTTTCTTT.

The genes are TRBV7-9 and TRBJ2-5; D unresolved. The ends were cut back, 3 bases at V and 3 bases at J, with 14 bases in the middle. Germline V gene data show CDR1 as SEHNR and CDR2 as FQNEAQ (reference sequence). There are 15 residues in the CDR3. The CDR3 loop reads CASSFQLTREETQYF. Here the CDR3 DNA reads TGTGCCAGCAGCTTTCAATTGACACGTGAAGAGACCCAGTACTTC.

The chain links TRBV3-1 (or the pseudogene TRBV3-2) to TRBJ1-1; D remains unclear. The V and J ends lost 1 base and 11 bases respectively, with 11 bases between them. This CDR3 has 12 residues. Germline CDR1 is LGHDT and CDR2 is YNNKEL (reference sequence). DNA of the CDR3: TGTGCCAGCAGCCAAGGTGCCAGATCGGCTTTCTTT. Translation gives CASSQGARSAFF.

The CDR3 DNA follows: TGTGCCATGAAGGAGGGCACTGAAGCTTTCTTT. It is translated as CAMKEGTEAFF. The chain is built from TRBV10-3 and TRBJ1-1; no firm D call. The CDR3 sequence is 11 residues long. The germline V gene has CDR1 ENHRY and CDR2 SYGVKD. V was cut by 9 bases and J by 4 bases, with 9 bases left in between.

The rearrangement links TRBV2 to TRBJ2-7; D is uncertain. Trimming took off 6 bases at V and 5 bases at J, with 11 bases between the two ends. This CDR3 is 12 amino acids long. Germline CDR1 and CDR2: SNHLY and FYNNEI. The CDR3 DNA is TGTGCCAGCAGGGCGCTCATCGACGAGCAGTACTTC. The encoded protein is CASRALIDEQYF.

V usage is TRBV10-3 and J usage is TRBJ2-2; maybe TRBD2 (5 bases). V was shortened by 0 bases and J by 5 bases, with 22 bases between the two germline ends. Germline CDR1 is ENHRY and CDR2 is SYGVKD. This CDR3 has 19 residues. The chain's CDR3 is CAISESFAPSPTSTGELFF. In DNA, the CDR3 is TGTGCCATCAGTGAGTCGTTTGCGCCGTCTCCTACTAGTACCGGGGAGCTGTTTTTT.

This chain uses TRBV29-1 with TRBJ1-2; weak D call: TRBD1 (5 bases). Germline CDR1 is SQVTM and CDR2 is ANQGSEA. V shed 4 bases and J shed 6 bases, with 9 bases lying between them. The CDR3 contains 11 residues. CDR3 amino acids: CSVGGVDGYTF. In DNA form, the CDR3 reads TGCAGCGTTGGGGGGGTAGATGGCTACACCTTC.

This clone was counted many times. The genes are TRBV28 and TRBJ2-7; 13 positions match TRBD2. CDR1 is MDHEN, CDR2 SYDVKM, per germline. This CDR3 is built from 17 residues. Trimming took 7 bases from V and 0 from J; bases not matched to a gene: 9. CDR3 DNA: TGTGCCAGCACCGCCCCAGGGACTAGCGGGACCTCCTACGAGCAGTACTTC. Protein: CASTAPGTSGTSYEQYF.

The count of this clone is one. The CDR3 reads CASSLGQASGNTIYF. The CDR3 DNA reads TGTGCCAGCAGCTTGGGGCAGGCCTCTGGAAACACCATATATTTT. The J gene is TRBJ1-3, the V gene TRBV5-4; D unclear. Trimming shortened V by 0 bases and J by 0 bases, and 7 bases separated the two germline ends. This CDR3 is built from 15 residues. Per the germline V gene, CDR1 is SGHNT and CDR2 is YYREEE (reference sequence).

The chain combines TRBV6-5 with TRBJ1-1, with 7 nucleotides matching TRBD1. Per germline, CDR1 MNHEY and CDR2 SVGAGI. CDR3 size: 15 residues. Unmatched junction bases numbered 15, after V lost 6 bases and J lost 8 bases. CDR3 loop: CASRLRTGPGGEAFF. In DNA, the CDR3 is TGTGCCAGCAGACTCCGAACAGGGCCAGGGGGGGAAGCTTTCTTT.

Written as DNA, the CDR3 is TGTGCCTGGAACCCACCAAATTCACCCCTCCACTTT. It codes for CAWNPPNSPLHF. The chain joins TRBV30 to TRBJ1-6; the D is unclear. Germline V gene sequence: CDR1 GTSNPN, CDR2 SVGIG (reference sequence). The V gene lost 4 bases and the J gene lost 7 bases, with 8 bases spanning the gap. This CDR3 has 12 amino acids.

The chain couples TRBV7-9 to TRBJ2-7; the D is unclear. This CDR3 region has 13 residues. Germline CDR1 reads SEHNR; CDR2 reads FQNEAQ (reference sequence). V lost 3 bases to trimming and J lost 0 bases, with 6 bases between them. The CDR3 loop is CASSFGASYEQYF. CDR3 sequence (DNA): TGTGCCAGCAGCTTTGGAGCCTCCTACGAGCAGTACTTC.

This sequence joins TRBV19 and TRBJ1-2; D not certain. Trimming removed 3 bases from V and 12 bases from J, with 14 bases in between. Germline V gene data show CDR1 as LNHDA and CDR2 as SQIVND (reference sequence). The CDR3 has 12 residues. In DNA form, the CDR3 reads TGTGCCAGTAGTATGGTCAGAGGGAGTAACACCTTC. It codes for CASSMVRGSNTF.

The V and J genes are TRBV3-1 (or the pseudogene TRBV3-2) and TRBJ2-7; the match to TRBD1 covers 10 bases. The junction had 17 bases not matched to a gene; V was cut back by 5 bases and J by 4 bases. The CDR3 contains 18 residues. Germline assignment: CDR1 LGHDT and CDR2 YNNKEL (reference sequence). DNA of the CDR3: TGTGCCAGCAGCGAGGGATTAAGACAGGGGGCGGTGAGATACGAGCAGTACTTC. This gives the protein CASSEGLRQGAVRYEQYF.

J is TRBJ1-1 and V is TRBV4-1; D gene unclear. V was pared by 1 base and J by 5 bases, with 14 bases between. There are 15 residues in the CDR3. Germline V gives CDR1 MGHRA, CDR2 YSYEKL. CDR3 in DNA: TGCGCCAGCAGCCAAGCTAGGGTCTTGAGTACTGAAGCTTTCTTT. Its protein is CASSQARVLSTEAFF.

The genes are TRBV10-3 and TRBJ1-1, with 9 bases aligning to TRBD1. V was pared by 6 bases and J by 4 bases, with 3 bases of the junction left unmatched. Germline-derived CDR1 and CDR2 are ENHRY and SYGVKD. The CDR3 extends over 13 amino acids. The CDR3 loop reads CAIRGQGFTEAFF. The CDR3 DNA follows: TGTGCCATCAGGGGACAGGGCTTCACTGAAGCTTTCTTT.

The CDR3 region has the DNA TGCGCCAGCTCACTAAAAGACAGCTACACAGATACGCAGTATTTT. It specifies CASSLKDSYTDTQYF. The genes are TRBV4-3 and TRBJ2-3; possibly TRBD1 for D (5 bases). The CDR3 length is 15 residues. Germline CDR1 and CDR2: LGHNA and YSLEER. Trimming left V 8 bases short and J 2 bases short, with 17 bases between.

This sequence joins TRBV7-3 and TRBJ2-7; 10 bases align to TRBD2. Germline V gene sequence: CDR1 SGHTA, CDR2 FQGTGA. V dropped 6 bases and J dropped 0; count of bases not matched to a gene: 5. The CDR3 is 15 amino acids. The CDR3 sequence: CASSQSGGASYEQYF. The CDR3 region has the DNA TGTGCCAGCAGTCAAAGCGGGGGGGCCTCCTACGAGCAGTACTTC.

The chain has TRBV6-2 or TRBV6-3 and TRBJ1-2, with a possible D match to TRBD1 (5 bases). Germline CDR1 and CDR2: MNHEY and SVGEGT. The CDR3 length is 15 residues. Deletions cut 5 bases from V and 2 bases from J, with 15 bases between. CDR3 loop: CASSTPGLSNYGYTF. In DNA, the CDR3 is TGTGCCAGCAGTACCCCGGGACTCTCGAACTATGGCTACACCTTC.

The sample holds one count of this clone. The genes are TRBV7-8 and TRBJ2-3; possibly TRBD2 for D (5 bases). Germline V gives CDR1 SGHVS, CDR2 FQNEAQ. Trimming left V 5 bases short and J 3 bases short, with 15 bases between. This CDR3 has 15 residues. The CDR3 region is CASSLTRFLTDTQYF. The CDR3 DNA reads as TGTGCCAGCAGCCTAACTAGATTTCTTACAGATACGCAGTATTTT.

V and J are TRBV10-3 and TRBJ1-3; D unresolved. Looked up from germline, CDR1 is ENHRY and CDR2 is SYGVKD. The CDR3 loop spans 15 amino acids. Trimming took 6 bases from V and 0 from J, leaving 12 bases between them. CDR3: CAISEPGNSGNTIYF. In DNA form, the CDR3 reads TGTGCCATCAGCGAGCCAGGCAACTCTGGAAACACCATATATTTT.

The chain combines TRBV30 with TRBJ1-6; D gene uncertain. The CDR3 is made up of 14 amino acids. Trimming removed 7 bases from V and 0 bases from J, with 10 bases in between. Germline values: CDR1 GTSNPN, CDR2 SVGIG (reference sequence). CDR3 amino acids: CAFVPDSYNSPLHF. DNA for the CDR3: TGTGCCTTTGTACCCGACTCCTATAATTCACCCCTCCACTTT.

In its sample, this clone was seen once. The chain recombines TRBV27 with TRBJ1-2; D not certain. This CDR3 is 15 amino acids long. Germline V lookup: CDR1 MNHEY, CDR2 SMNVEV (reference sequence). The V end lost 1 base, the J end lost 5 bases, and 14 bases lay between the germline ends. In DNA, the CDR3 is TGTGCCAGCAGTTTATTAGGCGCAAGCGGGTATGGCTACACCTTC. Amino acids: CASSLLGASGYGYTF.

This chain connects TRBV27 to TRBJ1-6, with 9 bases identical to TRBD1. The germline CDR1 and CDR2 sequences are MNHEY and SMNVEV (reference sequence). Trimming removed 3 bases from V and 8 bases from J; junction bases left unmatched: 5. This CDR3 is built from 15 residues. For the CDR3, the DNA is TGTGCCAGCAGTTTGGGGGACAGGGCTTATTCACCCCTCCACTTT. Translation gives CASSLGDRAYSPLHF.

The V and J genes are TRBV5-6 and TRBJ1-6; 9 positions match TRBD1. CDR3 size: 18 residues. The germline CDR1 and CDR2 sequences are SGHDT and YYEEEE. V shed 3 bases, J shed 0 bases, and the junction held 7 bases outside the gene matches. This CDR3 reads CASSSRDRALSYNSPLHF. The CDR3 bases are TGTGCCAGCAGCTCCAGGGACAGGGCTCTCTCCTATAATTCACCCCTCCACTTT.

The chain uses TRBV7-8 and TRBJ2-3; 14 bases match TRBD2. The V segment lost 1 base and the J segment 4 bases; nucleotides outside the gene matches: 4. CDR1 and CDR2 (germline): SGHVS, FQNEAQ. The CDR3 sequence is 17 residues long. The CDR3 region has the DNA TGTGCCAGCAGCTTAGATTGGGGACTAGCGGGGGCAGATACGCAGTATTTT. Translation: CASSLDWGLAGADTQYF.